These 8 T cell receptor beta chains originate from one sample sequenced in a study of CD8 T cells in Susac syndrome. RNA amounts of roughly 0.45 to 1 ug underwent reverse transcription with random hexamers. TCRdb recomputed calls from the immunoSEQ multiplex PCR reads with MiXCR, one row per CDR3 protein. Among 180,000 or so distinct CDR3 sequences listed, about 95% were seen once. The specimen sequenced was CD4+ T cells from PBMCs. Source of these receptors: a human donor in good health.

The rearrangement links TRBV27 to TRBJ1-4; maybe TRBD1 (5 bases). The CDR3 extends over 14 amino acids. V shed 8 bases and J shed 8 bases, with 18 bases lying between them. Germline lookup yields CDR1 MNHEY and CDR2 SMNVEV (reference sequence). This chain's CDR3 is CASGGDRILEKLFF. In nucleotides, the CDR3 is TGTGCCAGCGGGGGGGACCGAATTCTAGAAAAACTGTTTTTT.

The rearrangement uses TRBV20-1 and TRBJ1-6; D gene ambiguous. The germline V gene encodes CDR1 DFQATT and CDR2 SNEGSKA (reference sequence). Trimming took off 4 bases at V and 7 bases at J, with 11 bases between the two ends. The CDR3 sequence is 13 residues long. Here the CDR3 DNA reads TGCAGTGCTAAAGACTCTCTAAATTCACCCCTCCACTTT. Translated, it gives CSAKDSLNSPLHF.

In nucleotides, the CDR3 is TGCAGTGCGGCCGAGACAGGGGGCAATCAGCCCCAGCATTTT. Amino acids: CSAAETGGNQPQHF. The chain uses TRBV20-1 and TRBJ1-5, with 8 bases fitting TRBD1. The germline gives CDR1 DFQATT, CDR2 SNEGSKA (reference sequence). J was trimmed by 2 bases and V by 6 bases; bases with no gene match: 6. The length of the CDR3 is 14 residues.

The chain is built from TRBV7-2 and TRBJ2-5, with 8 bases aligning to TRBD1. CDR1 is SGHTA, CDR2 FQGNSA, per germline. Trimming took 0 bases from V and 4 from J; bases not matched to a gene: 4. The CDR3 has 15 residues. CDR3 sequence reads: CASSLAGQGSETQYF. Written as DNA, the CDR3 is TGTGCCAGCAGCTTAGCTGGACAGGGTTCAGAGACCCAGTACTTC.

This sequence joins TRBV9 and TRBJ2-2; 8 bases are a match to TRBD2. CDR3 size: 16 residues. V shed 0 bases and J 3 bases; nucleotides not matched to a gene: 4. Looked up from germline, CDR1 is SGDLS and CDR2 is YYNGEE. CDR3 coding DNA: TGTGCCAGCAGCGTAGCGGGGGGGCATGACACCGGGGAGCTGTTTTTT. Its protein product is CASSVAGGHDTGELFF.

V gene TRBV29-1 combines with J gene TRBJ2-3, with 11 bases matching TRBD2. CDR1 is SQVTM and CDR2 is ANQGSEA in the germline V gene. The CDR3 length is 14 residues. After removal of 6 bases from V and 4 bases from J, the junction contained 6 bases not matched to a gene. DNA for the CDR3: TGCAGCGTAATTAGCGGGGGGGCCCCAGATACGCAGTATTTT. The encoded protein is CSVISGGAPDTQYF.

The CDR3 spells CSARPGQGHNSPLHF. The CDR3 nucleotides read TGCAGTGCTAGACCCGGACAGGGGCATAATTCACCCCTCCACTTT. The rearrangement uses TRBV20-1 and TRBJ1-6, with 9 positions matching TRBD1. Germline loops: CDR1 DFQATT, CDR2 SNEGSKA (reference sequence). The CDR3 covers 15 residues. J gave up 5 bases and V 2 bases, and 4 bases lay outside the gene matches.

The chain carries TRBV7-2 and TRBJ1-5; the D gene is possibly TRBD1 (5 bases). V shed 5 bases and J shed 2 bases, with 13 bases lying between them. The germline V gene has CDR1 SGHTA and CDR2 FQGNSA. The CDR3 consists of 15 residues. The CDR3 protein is CASSPVPGGNQPQHF. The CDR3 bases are TGTGCCAGCAGCCCCGTTCCGGGGGGCAATCAGCCCCAGCATTTT.